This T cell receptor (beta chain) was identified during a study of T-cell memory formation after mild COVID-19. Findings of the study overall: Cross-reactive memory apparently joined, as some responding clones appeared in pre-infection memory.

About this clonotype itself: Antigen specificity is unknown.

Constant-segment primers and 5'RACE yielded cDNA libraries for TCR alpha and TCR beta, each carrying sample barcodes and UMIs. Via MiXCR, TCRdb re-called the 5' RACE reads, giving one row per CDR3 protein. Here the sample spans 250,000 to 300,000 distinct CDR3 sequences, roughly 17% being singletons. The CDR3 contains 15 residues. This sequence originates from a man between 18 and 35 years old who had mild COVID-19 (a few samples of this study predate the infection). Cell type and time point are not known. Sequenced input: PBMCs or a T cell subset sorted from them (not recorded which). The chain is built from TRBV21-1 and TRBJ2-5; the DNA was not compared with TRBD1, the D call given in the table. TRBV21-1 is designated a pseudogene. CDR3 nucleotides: TGTGCCAGCAACCAACAGGGGGCTTGCCAAGAGACCCAGTACTTC. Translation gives CASNQQGACQETQYF.